The sequence of this T cell receptor (beta chain) was determined in a study of blood T cell repertoires in COVID-19. Across the whole study: There were acute and convalescent COVID-19 samples, and they came from the United States, Italy and Spain.

Profiling relied on immunoSEQ multiplex PCR, and the TCRdb table lists in-frame clones only, not all of them. The table shows about 39,000 clones, with 60% to 85% occurring only once. This receptor was obtained from a man between 70 and 80 years old with active or convalescent COVID-19. Input material: peripheral blood.

As DNA, the CDR3 is TGTGCCAGCAGTTTATCATCCGGGTCGTTTGGGGGCTACACCTTC. Its protein is CASSLSSGSFGGYTF. The chain couples TRBV27 to TRBJ1-2; no clear D. The CDR3 totals 15 residues. Looked up from germline, CDR1 is MNHEY and CDR2 is SMNVEV (reference sequence). Trimming took 0 bases from V and 8 from J, leaving 16 bases between them.